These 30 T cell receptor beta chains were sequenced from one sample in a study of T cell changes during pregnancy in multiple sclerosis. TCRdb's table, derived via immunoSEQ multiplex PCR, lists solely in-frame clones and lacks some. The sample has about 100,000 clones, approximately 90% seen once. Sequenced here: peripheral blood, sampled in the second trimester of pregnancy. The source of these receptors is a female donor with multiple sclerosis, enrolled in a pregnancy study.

The CDR3 region is CASSPPTGRKPDTQYF. The CDR3 nucleotides read TGTGCCAGCTCACCCCCGACAGGACGCAAACCTGATACGCAGTATTTT. J is TRBJ2-3 and V is TRBV18; D possibly corresponds to TRBD1 (6 bases). Trimming took off 3 bases at V and 6 bases at J, with 19 bases between the two ends. The CDR3 totals 16 residues. The germline gives CDR1 KGHSH, CDR2 LQKENI.

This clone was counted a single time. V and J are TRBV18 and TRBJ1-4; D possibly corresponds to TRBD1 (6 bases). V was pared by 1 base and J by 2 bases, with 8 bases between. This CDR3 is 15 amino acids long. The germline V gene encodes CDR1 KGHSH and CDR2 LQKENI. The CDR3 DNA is TGTGCCAGCTCACCACGACAGGACACTAATGAAAAACTGTTTTTT. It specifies CASSPRQDTNEKLFF.

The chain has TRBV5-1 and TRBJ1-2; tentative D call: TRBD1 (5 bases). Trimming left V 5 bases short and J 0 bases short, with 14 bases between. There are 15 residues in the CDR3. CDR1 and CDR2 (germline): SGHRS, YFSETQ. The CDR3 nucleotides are TGCGCCAGCAGTTCGACAGTAACCTCTAACTATGGCTACACCTTC. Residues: CASSSTVTSNYGYTF. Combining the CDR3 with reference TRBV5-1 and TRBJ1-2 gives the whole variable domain KAGVTQTPRYLIKTRGQQVTLSCSPISGHRSVSWYQQTPGQGLQFLFEYFSETQRNKGNFPGRFSGRQFSNSRSEMNVSTLELGDSALYLCASSSTVTSNYGYTFGSGTRLTVV.

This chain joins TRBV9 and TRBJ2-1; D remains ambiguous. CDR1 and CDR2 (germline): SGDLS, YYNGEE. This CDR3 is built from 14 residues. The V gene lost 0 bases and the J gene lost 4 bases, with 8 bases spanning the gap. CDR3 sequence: CASSVVSNYNEQFF. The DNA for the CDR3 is TGTGCCAGCAGCGTAGTCTCTAATTACAATGAGCAGTTCTTC.

The CDR3 bases are TGCGCCAGCAGCTTGGATGGGACAGGCTACACCGGGGAGCTGTTTTTT. It specifies CASSLDGTGYTGELFF. The V gene is TRBV5-1, the J gene TRBJ2-2, with 8 bases fitting TRBD1. From germline, CDR1 is SGHRS and CDR2 YFSETQ. This CDR3 region has 16 residues. V shed 0 bases, J shed 3 bases, and the junction held 4 bases outside the gene matches.

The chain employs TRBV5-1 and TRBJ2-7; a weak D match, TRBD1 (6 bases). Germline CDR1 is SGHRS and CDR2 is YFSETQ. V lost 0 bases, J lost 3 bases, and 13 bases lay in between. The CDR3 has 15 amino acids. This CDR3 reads CASSLEGRGVYEQYF. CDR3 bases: TGCGCCAGCAGCTTGGAGGGCAGGGGAGTCTACGAGCAGTACTTC.

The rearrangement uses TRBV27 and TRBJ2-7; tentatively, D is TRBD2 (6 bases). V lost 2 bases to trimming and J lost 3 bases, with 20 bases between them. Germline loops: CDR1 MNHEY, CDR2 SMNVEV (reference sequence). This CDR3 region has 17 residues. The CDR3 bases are TGTGCCAGCAGTTTAAACAGCGGGTGGAGAATGAACTACGAGCAGTACTTC. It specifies CASSLNSGWRMNYEQYF.

CDR3 bases: TGTGCCAGCAGCTGGGGGACAGGTTCCTACGAGCAGTACTTC. Residues: CASSWGTGSYEQYF. The chain links TRBV5-5 to TRBJ2-7; 8 positions agree with TRBD1. Trimming removed 3 bases from V and 1 base from J; junction bases left unmatched: 3. The CDR3 runs 14 residues. In germline, CDR1 is SGHKS, CDR2 YYEKEE (reference sequence).

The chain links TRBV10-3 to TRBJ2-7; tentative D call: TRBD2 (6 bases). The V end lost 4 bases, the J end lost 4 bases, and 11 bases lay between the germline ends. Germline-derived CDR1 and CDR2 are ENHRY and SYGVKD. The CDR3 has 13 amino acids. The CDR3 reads CAISVVRGYEQYF. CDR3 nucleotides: TGTGCCATCAGTGTGGTACGGGGGTACGAGCAGTACTTC.

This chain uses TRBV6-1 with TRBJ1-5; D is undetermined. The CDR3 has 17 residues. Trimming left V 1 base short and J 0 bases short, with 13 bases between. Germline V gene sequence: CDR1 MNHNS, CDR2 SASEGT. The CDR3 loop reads CASSEGRAGPSNQPQHF. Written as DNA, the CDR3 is TGTGCCAGCAGTGAAGGGCGGGCCGGACCTAGCAATCAGCCCCAGCATTTT.

The CDR3 here is CASSLYGRGGSTDTQYF. The CDR3 bases are TGTGCCAGCAGCTTGTATGGAAGGGGCGGAAGTACAGATACGCAGTATTTT. J is TRBJ2-3 and V is TRBV5-6, with D perhaps matching TRBD1 (5 bases). V was cut by 1 base and J by 3 bases, with 18 bases left in between. CDR1 SGHDT and CDR2 YYEEEE come from the germline V gene. The length of the CDR3 is 17 residues.

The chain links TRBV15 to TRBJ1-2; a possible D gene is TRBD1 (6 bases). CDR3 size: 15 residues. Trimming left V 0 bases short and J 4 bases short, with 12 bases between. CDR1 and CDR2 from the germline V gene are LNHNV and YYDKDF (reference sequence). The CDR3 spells CATSRERQVLYGYTF. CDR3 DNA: TGTGCCACCAGCAGAGAGAGACAGGTGCTCTATGGCTACACCTTC. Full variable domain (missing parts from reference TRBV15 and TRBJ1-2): DAMVIQNPRYQVTQFGKPVTLSCSQTLNHNVMYWYQQKSSQAPKLLFHYYDKDFNNEADTPDNFQSRRPNTSFCFLDIRSPGLGDTAMYLCATSRERQVLYGYTFGSGTRLTVV.

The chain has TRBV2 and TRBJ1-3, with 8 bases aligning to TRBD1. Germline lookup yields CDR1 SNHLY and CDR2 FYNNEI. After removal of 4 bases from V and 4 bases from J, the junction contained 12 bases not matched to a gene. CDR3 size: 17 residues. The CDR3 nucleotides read TGTGCCAGCAGTGTAAGAGTCCAGGGGGCGAGAGGAAACACCATATATTTT. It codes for CASSVRVQGARGNTIYF.

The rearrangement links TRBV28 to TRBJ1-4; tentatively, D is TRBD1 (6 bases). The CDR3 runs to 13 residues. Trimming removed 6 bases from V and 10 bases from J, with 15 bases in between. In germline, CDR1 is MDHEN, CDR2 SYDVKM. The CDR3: CASRSPGGGKLFF. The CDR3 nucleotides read TGTGCCAGCAGGTCTCCGGGGGGCGGAAAACTGTTTTTT.

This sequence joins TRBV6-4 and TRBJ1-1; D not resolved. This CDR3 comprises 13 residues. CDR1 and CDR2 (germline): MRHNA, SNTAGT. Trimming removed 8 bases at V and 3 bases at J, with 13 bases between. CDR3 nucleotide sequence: TGTGCCAGCGCGAGGGAAGAGCACACTGAAGCTTTCTTT. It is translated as CASAREEHTEAFF.

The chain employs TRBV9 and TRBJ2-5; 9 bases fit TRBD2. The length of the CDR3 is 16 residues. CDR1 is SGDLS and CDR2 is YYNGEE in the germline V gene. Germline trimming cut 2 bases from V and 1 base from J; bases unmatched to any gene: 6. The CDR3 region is CASSVTSGLLQETQYF. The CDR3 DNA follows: TGTGCCAGCAGCGTGACTAGCGGTCTCCTCCAAGAGACCCAGTACTTC.

The DNA of the CDR3 is TGCGCCAGCAGCTCCCAACGGACTAGCTACGGGAATGAGCAGTTCTTC. As protein: CASSSQRTSYGNEQFF. J is TRBJ2-1 and V is TRBV5-1; TRBD2 matches at 8 bases. Germline CDR1 reads SGHRS; CDR2 reads YFSETQ. The CDR3 spans 16 residues. Trimming removed 3 bases from V and 7 bases from J; junction bases left unmatched: 12.

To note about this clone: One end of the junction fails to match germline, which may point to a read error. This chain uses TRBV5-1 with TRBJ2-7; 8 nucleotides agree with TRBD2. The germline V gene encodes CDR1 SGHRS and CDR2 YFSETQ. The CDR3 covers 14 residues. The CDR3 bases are TGCTCCAGCAGCTCTGCGGGAGGCTCCTACGAGCAGTACTTC. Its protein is CSSSSAGGSYEQYF.

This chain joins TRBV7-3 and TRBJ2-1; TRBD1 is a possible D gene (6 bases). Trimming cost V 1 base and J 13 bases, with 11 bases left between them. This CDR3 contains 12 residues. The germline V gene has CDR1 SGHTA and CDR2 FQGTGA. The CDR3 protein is CASSLIAGEQFF. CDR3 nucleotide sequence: TGTGCCAGCAGCTTAATTGCAGGGGAACAGTTCTTC. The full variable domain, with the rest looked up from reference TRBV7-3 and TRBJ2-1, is GAGVSQTPSNKVTEKGKYVELRCDPISGHTALYWYRQSLGQGPEFLIYFQGTGAADDSGLPNDRFFAVRPEGSVSTLKIQRTERGDSAVYLCASSLIAGEQFFGPGTRLTVL.

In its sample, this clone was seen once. CDR3 sequence: CASSSSGLHGNTEAFF. CDR3 DNA sequence: TGTGCCAGCTCATCTTCAGGACTTCACGGGAACACTGAAGCTTTCTTT. The rearrangement uses TRBV18 and TRBJ1-1; D unclear. The CDR3 covers 16 residues. From germline, CDR1 is KGHSH and CDR2 LQKENI. Trimming took off 5 bases at V and 1 base at J, with 17 bases between the two ends.

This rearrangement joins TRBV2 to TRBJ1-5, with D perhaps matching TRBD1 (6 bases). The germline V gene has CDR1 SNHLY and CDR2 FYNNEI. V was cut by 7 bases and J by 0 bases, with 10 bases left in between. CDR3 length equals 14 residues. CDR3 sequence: CASKDSHSNQPQHF. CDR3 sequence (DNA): TGTGCCAGCAAGGACAGCCATAGCAATCAGCCCCAGCATTTT.

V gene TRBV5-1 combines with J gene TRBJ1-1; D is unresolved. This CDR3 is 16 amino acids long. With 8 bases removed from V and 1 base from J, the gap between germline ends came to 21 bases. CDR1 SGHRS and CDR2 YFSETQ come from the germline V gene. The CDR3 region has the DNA TGCGCCAGTGCACCGGAGGCCCTCTTATCGAACACTGAAGCTTTCTTT. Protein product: CASAPEALLSNTEAFF.

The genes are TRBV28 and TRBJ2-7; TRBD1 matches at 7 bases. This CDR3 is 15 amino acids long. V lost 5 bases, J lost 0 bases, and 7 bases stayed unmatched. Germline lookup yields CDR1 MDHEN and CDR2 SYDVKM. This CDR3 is CASSLLRGFSYEQYF. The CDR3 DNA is TGTGCCAGCAGTCTTCTCAGGGGGTTCTCCTACGAGCAGTACTTC.

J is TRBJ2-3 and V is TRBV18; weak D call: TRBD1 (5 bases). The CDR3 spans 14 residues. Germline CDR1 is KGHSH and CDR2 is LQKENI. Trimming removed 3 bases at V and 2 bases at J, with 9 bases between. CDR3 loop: CASSPSGHTDTQYF. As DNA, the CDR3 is TGTGCCAGCTCACCCTCAGGACACACAGATACGCAGTATTTT.

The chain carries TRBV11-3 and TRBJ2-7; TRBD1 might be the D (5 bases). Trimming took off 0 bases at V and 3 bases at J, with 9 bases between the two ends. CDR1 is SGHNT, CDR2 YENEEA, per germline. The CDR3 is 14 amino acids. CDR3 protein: CASSLEDSYYEQYF. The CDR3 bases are TGTGCCAGCAGCTTAGAAGACAGTTACTACGAGCAGTACTTC.

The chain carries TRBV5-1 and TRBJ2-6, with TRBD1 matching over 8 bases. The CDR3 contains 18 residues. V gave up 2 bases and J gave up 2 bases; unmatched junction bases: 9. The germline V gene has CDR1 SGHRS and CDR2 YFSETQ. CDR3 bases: TGCGCCAGCAGCTTCTTTCAGCAGGGGGCGGCTGGGGCCAACGTCCTGACTTTC. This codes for CASSFFQQGAAGANVLTF.

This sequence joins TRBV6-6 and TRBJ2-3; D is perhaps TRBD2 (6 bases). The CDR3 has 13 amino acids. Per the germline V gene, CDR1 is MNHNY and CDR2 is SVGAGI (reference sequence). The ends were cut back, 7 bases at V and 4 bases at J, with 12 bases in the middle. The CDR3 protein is CASTTGVADTQYF. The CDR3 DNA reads TGTGCCAGCACCACGGGGGTGGCAGATACGCAGTATTTT.

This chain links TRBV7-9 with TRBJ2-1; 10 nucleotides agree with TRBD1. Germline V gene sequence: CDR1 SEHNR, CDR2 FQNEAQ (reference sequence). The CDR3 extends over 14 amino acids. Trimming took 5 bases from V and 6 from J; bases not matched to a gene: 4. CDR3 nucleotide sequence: TGTGCCAGCAGCCCGTGGACAGGGGGCAATGAGCAGTTCTTC. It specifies CASSPWTGGNEQFF.

As DNA, the CDR3 is TGTGCCAGCAGTGAATTGTCAGGGTTAACTAGCGCTGAAGCTTTCTTT. It encodes CASSELSGLTSAEAFF. The J gene is TRBJ1-1, the V gene TRBV6-1; possible D gene TRBD1, 5 bases. The V gene's germline CDR1 is MNHNS and CDR2 SASEGT. V was shortened by 2 bases and J by 6 bases, with 19 bases between the two germline ends. This CDR3 has 16 amino acids.

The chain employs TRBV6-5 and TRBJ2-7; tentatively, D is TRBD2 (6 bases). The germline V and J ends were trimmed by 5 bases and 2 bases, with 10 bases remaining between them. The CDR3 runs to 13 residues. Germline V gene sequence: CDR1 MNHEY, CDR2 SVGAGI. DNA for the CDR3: TGTGCCAGCAGTAACGGGGGTACCTACGAGCAGTACTTC. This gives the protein CASSNGGTYEQYF.